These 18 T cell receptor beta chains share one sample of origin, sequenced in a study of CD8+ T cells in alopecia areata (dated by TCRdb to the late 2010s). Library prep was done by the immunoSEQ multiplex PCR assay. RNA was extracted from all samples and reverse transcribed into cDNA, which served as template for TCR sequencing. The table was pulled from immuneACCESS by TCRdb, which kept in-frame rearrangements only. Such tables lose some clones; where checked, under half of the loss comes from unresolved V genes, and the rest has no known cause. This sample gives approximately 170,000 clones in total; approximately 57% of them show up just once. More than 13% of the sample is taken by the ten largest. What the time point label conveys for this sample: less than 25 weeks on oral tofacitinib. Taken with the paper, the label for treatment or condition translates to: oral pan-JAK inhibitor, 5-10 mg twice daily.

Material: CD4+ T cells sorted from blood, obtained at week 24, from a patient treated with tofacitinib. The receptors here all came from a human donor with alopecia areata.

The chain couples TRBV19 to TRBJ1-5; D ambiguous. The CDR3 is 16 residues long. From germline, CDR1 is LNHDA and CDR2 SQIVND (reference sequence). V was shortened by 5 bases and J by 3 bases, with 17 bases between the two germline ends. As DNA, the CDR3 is TGTGCCAGTAGTCCTCGAGCTCAGGACTTCAATCAGCCCCAGCATTTT. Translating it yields CASSPRAQDFNQPQHF.

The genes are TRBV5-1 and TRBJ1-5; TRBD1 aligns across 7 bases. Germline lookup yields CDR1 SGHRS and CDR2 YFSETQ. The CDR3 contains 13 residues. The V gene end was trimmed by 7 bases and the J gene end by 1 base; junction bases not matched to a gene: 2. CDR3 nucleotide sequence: TGCGCCAGCTCGACAGGGAGCAATCAGCCCCAGCATTTT. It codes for CASSTGSNQPQHF.

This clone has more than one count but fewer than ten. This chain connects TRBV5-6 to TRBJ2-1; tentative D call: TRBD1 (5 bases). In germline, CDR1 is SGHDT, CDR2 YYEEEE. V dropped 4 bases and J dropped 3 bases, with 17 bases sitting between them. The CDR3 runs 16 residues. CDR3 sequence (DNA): TGTGCCAGCAGCCCTTTAACTGGGGCATACTACAATGAGCAGTTCTTC. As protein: CASSPLTGAYYNEQFF.

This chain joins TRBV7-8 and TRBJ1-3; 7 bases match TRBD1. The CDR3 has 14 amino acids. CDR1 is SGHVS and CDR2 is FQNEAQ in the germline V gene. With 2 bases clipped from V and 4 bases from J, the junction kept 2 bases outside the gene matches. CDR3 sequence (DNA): TGTGCCAGCAGCTTACGGGACAGCGGAAACACCATATATTTT. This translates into CASSLRDSGNTIYF. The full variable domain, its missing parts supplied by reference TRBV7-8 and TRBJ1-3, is GAGVSQSPRYKVAKRGQDVALRCDPISGHVSLFWYQQALGQGPEFLTYFQNEAQLDKSGLPSDRFFAERPEGSVSTLKIQRTQQEDSAVYLCASSLRDSGNTIYFGEGSWLTVV.

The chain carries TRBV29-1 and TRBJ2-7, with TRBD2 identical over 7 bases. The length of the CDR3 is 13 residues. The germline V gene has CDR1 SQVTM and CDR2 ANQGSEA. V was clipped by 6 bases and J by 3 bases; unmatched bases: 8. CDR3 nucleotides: TGCAGCGTGCGGCTAGCGGAATTCTACGAGCAGTACTTC. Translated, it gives CSVRLAEFYEQYF.

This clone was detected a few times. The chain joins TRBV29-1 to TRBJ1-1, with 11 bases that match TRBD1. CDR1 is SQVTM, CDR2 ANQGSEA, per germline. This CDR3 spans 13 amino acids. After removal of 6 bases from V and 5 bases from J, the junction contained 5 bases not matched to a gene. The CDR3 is CSVGQGAWTEAFF. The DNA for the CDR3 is TGCAGCGTAGGACAGGGGGCATGGACTGAAGCTTTCTTT. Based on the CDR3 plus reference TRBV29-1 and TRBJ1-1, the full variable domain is SAVISQKPSRDICQRGTSLTIQCQVDSQVTMMFWYRQQPGQSLTLIATANQGSEATYESGFVIDKFPISRPNLTFSTLTVSNMSPEDSSIYLCSVGQGAWTEAFFGQGTRLTVV.

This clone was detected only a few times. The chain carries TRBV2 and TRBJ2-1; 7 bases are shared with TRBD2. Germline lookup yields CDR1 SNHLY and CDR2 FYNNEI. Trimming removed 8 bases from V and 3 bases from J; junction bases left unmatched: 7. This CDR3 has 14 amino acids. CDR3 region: CASWGGLFYNEQFF. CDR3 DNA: TGTGCCAGCTGGGGGGGACTATTCTACAATGAGCAGTTCTTC.

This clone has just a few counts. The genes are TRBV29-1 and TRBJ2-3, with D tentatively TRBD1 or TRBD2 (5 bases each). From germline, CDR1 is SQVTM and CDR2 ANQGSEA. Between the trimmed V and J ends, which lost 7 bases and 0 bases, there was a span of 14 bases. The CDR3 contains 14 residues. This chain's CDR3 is CSARTGTSTDTQYF. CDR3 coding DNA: TGCAGCGCCAGGACCGGGACGAGCACAGATACGCAGTATTTT.

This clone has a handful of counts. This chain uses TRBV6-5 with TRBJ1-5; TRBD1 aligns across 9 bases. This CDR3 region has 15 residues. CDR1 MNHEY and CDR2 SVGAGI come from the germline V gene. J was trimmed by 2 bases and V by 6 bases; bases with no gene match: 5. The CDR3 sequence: CASRLDRGGNQPQHF. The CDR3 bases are TGTGCCAGCAGGCTTGACAGGGGGGGCAATCAGCCCCAGCATTTT.

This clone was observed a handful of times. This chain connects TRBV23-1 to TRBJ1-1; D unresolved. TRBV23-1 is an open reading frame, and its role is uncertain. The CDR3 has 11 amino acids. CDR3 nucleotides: TGCACGGAAAAGAAGAACACTGAAGCTTTCTTT. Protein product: CTEKKNTEAFF.

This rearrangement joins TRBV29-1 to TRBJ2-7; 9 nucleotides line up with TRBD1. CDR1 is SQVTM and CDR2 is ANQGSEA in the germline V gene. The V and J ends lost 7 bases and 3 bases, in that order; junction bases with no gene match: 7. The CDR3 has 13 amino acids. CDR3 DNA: TGCAGCGCAAATGGGGGACAGGGCTACGAGCAGTACTTC. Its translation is CSANGGQGYEQYF.

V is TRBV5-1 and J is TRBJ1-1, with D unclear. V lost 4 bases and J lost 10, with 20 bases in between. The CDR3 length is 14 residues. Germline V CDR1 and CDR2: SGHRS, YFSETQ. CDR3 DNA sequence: TGCGCCAGCAGCGCGGATTGGACCCCGCGACGAGCTTTCTTT. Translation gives CASSADWTPRRAFF.

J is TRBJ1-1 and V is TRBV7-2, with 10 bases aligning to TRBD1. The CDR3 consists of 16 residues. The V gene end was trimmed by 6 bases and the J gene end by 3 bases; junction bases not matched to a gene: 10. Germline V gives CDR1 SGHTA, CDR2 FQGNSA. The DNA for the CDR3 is TGTGCCAGCAGAAGGGACAGGGGCTTCTCGGACACTGAAGCTTTCTTT. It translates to CASRRDRGFSDTEAFF.

CDR3 region: CASSYSIGRANTEAFF. In DNA, the CDR3 is TGTGCCAGCAGTTACTCTATTGGCAGGGCAAACACTGAAGCTTTCTTT. The chain couples TRBV6-6 to TRBJ1-1; possible D gene TRBD1, 5 bases. Trimming pared 0 bases from V and 2 bases from J, leaving 13 bases between. The CDR3 has 16 residues. The V gene's germline CDR1 is MNHNY and CDR2 SVGAGI (reference sequence).

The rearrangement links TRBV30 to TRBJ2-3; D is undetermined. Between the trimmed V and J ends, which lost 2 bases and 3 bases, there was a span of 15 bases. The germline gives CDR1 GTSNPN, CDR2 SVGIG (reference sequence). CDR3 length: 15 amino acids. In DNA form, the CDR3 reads TGTGCCTGGAGTAAGGGCGCCCTAGAGACAGATACGCAGTATTTT. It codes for CAWSKGALETDTQYF.

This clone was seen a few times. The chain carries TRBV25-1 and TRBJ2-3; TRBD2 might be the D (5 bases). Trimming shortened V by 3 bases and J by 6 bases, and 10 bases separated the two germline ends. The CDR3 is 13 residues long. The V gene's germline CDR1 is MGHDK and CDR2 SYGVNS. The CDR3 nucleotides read TGTGCCAGCAGTGACCGGACGGGGGATACGCAGTATTTT. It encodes CASSDRTGDTQYF.

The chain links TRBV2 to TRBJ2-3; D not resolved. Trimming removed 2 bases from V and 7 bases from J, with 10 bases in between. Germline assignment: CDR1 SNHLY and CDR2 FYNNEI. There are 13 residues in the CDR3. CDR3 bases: TGTGCCAGCAGTGAAAGTGTTCCGAATACGCAGTATTTT. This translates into CASSESVPNTQYF. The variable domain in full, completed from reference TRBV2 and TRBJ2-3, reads EPEVTQTPSHQVTQMGQEVILRCVPISNHLYFYWYRQILGQKVEFLVSFYNNEISEKSEIFDDQFSVERPDGSNFTLKIRSTKLEDSAMYFCASSESVPNTQYFGPGTRLTVL.

CDR3 sequence (DNA): TGTGCCAGCAGCCAGGACTATGGCTACACCTTC. It encodes CASSQDYGYTF. The chain combines TRBV14 with TRBJ1-2; D is undetermined. V lost 3 bases to trimming and J lost 3 bases, with 2 bases between them. From germline, CDR1 is SGHDN and CDR2 FVKESK. The CDR3 extends over 11 amino acids. The whole variable domain, remainder taken from reference TRBV14 and TRBJ1-2, is EAGVTQFPSHSVIEKGQTVTLRCDPISGHDNLYWYRRVMGKEIKFLLHFVKESKQDESGMPNNRFLAERTGGTYSTLKVQPAELEDSGVYFCASSQDYGYTFGSGTRLTVV.